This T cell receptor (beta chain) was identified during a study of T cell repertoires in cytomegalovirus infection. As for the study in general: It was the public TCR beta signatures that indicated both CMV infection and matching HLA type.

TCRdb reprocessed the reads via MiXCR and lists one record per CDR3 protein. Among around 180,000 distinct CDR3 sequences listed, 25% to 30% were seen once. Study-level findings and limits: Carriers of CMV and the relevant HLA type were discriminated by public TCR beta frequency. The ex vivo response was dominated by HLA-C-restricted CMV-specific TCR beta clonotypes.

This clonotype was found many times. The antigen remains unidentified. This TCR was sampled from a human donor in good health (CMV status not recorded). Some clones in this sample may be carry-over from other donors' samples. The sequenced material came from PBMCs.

The DNA for the CDR3 is TGTGCCAGCAGCCCTATCCAGGGAGGGACTGAAGCTTTCTTT. It yields the protein CASSPIQGGTEAFF. The V gene is TRBV7-6, the J gene TRBJ1-1; possibly TRBD1 for D (5 bases). The V gene's germline CDR1 is SGHVS and CDR2 FNYEAQ. V dropped 5 bases and J dropped 5 bases, with 15 bases sitting between them. CDR3 length: 14 residues. Variable domain in full (rest from reference TRBV7-6 and TRBJ1-1): GAGVSQSPRYKVTKRGQDVALRCDPISGHVSLYWYRQALGQGPEFLTYFNYEAQQDKSGLPNDRFSAERPEGSISTLTIQRTEQRDSAMYRCASSPIQGGTEAFFGQGTRLTVV.